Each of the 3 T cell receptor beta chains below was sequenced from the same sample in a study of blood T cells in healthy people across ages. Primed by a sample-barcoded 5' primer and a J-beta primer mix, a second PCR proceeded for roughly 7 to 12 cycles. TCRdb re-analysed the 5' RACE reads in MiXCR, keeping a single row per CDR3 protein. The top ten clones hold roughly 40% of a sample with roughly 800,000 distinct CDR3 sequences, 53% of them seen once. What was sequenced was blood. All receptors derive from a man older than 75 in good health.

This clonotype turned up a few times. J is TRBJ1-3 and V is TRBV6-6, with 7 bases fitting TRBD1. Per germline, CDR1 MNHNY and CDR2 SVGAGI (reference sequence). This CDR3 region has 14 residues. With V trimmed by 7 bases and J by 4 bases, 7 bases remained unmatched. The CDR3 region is CASKSTGSGNTIYF. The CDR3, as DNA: TGTGCCAGCAAATCGACAGGGTCGGGAAACACCATATATTTT.

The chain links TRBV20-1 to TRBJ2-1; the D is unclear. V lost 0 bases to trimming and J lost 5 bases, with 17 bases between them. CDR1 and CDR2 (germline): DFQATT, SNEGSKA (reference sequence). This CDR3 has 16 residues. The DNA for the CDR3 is TGCAGTGCTAGAGAGGTTATCGGCCTTACCAACAATGAGCAGTTCTTC. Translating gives CSAREVIGLTNNEQFF.

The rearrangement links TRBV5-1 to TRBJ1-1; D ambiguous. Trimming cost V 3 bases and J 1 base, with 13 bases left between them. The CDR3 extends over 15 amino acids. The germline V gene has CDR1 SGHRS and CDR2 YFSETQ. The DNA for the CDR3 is TGCGCCAGCAGCTCCGGCAGCCACTCGAACACTGAAGCTTTCTTT. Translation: CASSSGSHSNTEAFF.